This T cell receptor (beta chain) was captured in a study of T cell repertoires in cytomegalovirus infection. Study-wide context: A matching HLA type, together with CMV infection, was signaled by public TCR beta signatures.

The CDR3 length is 13 residues. V lost 3 bases, J lost 9 bases, and 12 bases lay in between. Germline V CDR1 and CDR2: SGHTA, FQGNSA. TCRdb ran MiXCR on the reads and lists one entry per CDR3 protein. The sample contains 510,000 or so distinct CDR3 sequences, roughly 29% of which appear only once. In the case of this clonotype: Antigen specificity is unknown.

Study-level findings and limits: Using cumulative public TCR beta family frequency, the authors identified those who carried CMV together with the relevant HLA.

This receptor was identified in a human donor in good health (CMV status not recorded). Some clones in this sample may be carry-over from other donors' samples. The V gene is TRBV7-2, the J gene TRBJ2-1, with D perhaps matching TRBD1 (5 bases). Sequenced material: PBMCs. CDR3 amino acids: CASSFSRAIEQFF. CDR3 coding DNA: TGTGCCAGCAGCTTTTCCAGGGCGATTGAGCAGTTCTTC.